Listed below are T cell receptor beta chains from one sample, sequenced in a study of blood T cell repertoires in COVID-19. The assay was immunoSEQ multiplex PCR, and TCRdb's table has in-frame clones only and misses some. The repertoire holds about 240,000 clones, with around 82% as singletons. Sequenced input: PBMCs or T cells enriched from blood (not recorded which). These receptors came from a woman aged 35 to 49 who had been exposed to COVID-19. Each CDR3 is given with its conserved first and last residue. D genes are given only for firm matches. The size field is filled for only some rows; it gives once, few, many or a size class.

-	TRBV10-3	TRBJ2-2	-	TGTGCCATCAGTGACGGTCGCCACACCGGGGAGCTGTTTTTT	CAISDGRHTGELFF
-	TRBV5-1	TRBJ1-4	TRBD1	TGCGCCAGCAGCTTCCAGGGGGCCCATAATGAAAAACTGTTTTTT	CASSFQGAHNEKLFF
-	TRBV14	TRBJ1-2	-	TGTGCCAGCAGCCCGGACAGAGGGTATGGCTACACCTTC	CASSPDRGYGYTF
-	TRBV5-1	TRBJ2-5	TRBD2	TGCGCCAGCAGCACGACCGGGACTAGCGAAACCCAGTACTTC	CASSTTGTSETQYF
-	TRBV7-2	TRBJ1-1	-	TGTGCCAGCAGCTTAGAACCTTTAGGGGCTGAAGCTTTCTTT	CASSLEPLGAEAFF
-	TRBV20-1	TRBJ1-1	TRBD1	TGCAGTGCTATTGACAGGGGGCAATTGAACACTGAAGCTTTCTTT	CSAIDRGQLNTEAFF
-	TRBV11-2	TRBJ1-2	-	TGTGCCAGCAGCTTAGATGGTTCTGCCGGCTATGGCTACACCTTC	CASSLDGSAGYGYTF
once	TRBV29-1	TRBJ1-2	TRBD1	TGCAGCGTCGCCGGGACAGGGGCCGAGGCTAACTATGGCTACACCTTC	CSVAGTGAEANYGYTF
-	TRBV27	TRBJ2-3	-	TGTGCCAGCAGTTTAGAATCGGGGTGGAGGAGCACAGATACGCAGTATTTT	CASSLESGWRSTDTQYF
-	TRBV10-3	TRBJ2-3	-	TGTGCCATCAGGGGGGGGGCCTCTAGCACAGATACGCAGTATTTT	CAIRGGASSTDTQYF
-	TRBV19	TRBJ1-4	-	TGTGCCAGTAGACTGCTCGGGGGGACACCCAGGGAAAAACTGTTTTTT	CASRLLGGTPREKLFF
-	TRBV2	TRBJ2-5	TRBD2	TGTGCCAGCAGGGGGGCTAGCGGGGCCCAAGAGACCCAGTACTTC	CASRGASGAQETQYF
-	TRBV5-1	TRBJ2-7	TRBD1	TGCGCCAGCAGCGCCAACAGGGGGGCCTCCTACGAGCAGTACTTC	CASSANRGASYEQYF
-	TRBV30	TRBJ2-3	TRBD1	TGTGCCTGGAGTGGGGACAGGGTTCTCTCCCTGAGAACAATGAAGACAGATACGCAGTATTTT	CAWSGDRVLSLRTMKTDTQYF
-	TRBV2	TRBJ1-2	TRBD1	TGTGCCAGCAGTATGGAGGGGACAGGGGGTAATGGCTACACCTTC	CASSMEGTGGNGYTF
-	TRBV3-1/TRBV3-2	TRBJ1-1	-	TGTGCCAGCACCTTAGCCGCAGGGGACACTGAAGCTTTCTTT	CASTLAAGDTEAFF
-	TRBV9	TRBJ2-5	TRBD2	TGTGCCAGCAGCGTAGGAGCGGGGGCCCAAGAGACCCAGTACTTC	CASSVGAGAQETQYF
-	TRBV5-5	TRBJ1-2	TRBD1	TGTGCCAGCAGCGGTAGGGCCTCGGACAGGGATGGCTACACCTTC	CASSGRASDRDGYTF
-	TRBV7-3	TRBJ2-3	-	TGTGCCAGCAGCTTGACTAACACAGATACGCAGTATTTT	CASSLTNTDTQYF
-	TRBV29-1	TRBJ1-2	-	TGCAGCGTTGAACGTTCCAGCAGGGGCTACACCTTC	CSVERSSRGYTF
-	TRBV19	TRBJ1-5	-	TGTGCCAGTAGTGCGCTCAGGGGCGCGGGTCAGCCCCAGCATTTT	CASSALRGAGQPQHF
-	TRBV5-4	TRBJ2-7	-	TGTGCCAGCAGCTTGGCCGCGACAGGCAGCTCCTACGAGCAGTACTTC	CASSLAATGSSYEQYF
-	TRBV11-2	TRBJ1-3	TRBD1	TGTGCCAGCAGCCCCTCGGGAAGACAGGGCTCTGGAAACACCATATATTTT	CASSPSGRQGSGNTIYF
-	TRBV6-2/TRBV6-3	TRBJ2-3	TRBD2	TGTGCCAGCAGTTACGTGGGACTAGCGGGGCGCTCCCTTAGTAGCACAGATACGCAGTATTTT	CASSYVGLAGRSLSSTDTQYF
few	TRBV5-6	TRBJ1-4	-	TGTGCCAGCAGCTTGCGCACAGGGCGGGCTAATGAAAAACTGTTTTTT	CASSLRTGRANEKLFF
few	TRBV5-1	TRBJ2-2	TRBD2	TGCGCCAGCAGCCCCGTAGCGGGGGCCCTACTTCTGAACACCGGGGAGCTGTTTTTT	CASSPVAGALLLNTGELFF
-	TRBV4-2	TRBJ1-4	-	TGTGCCAGCAGCAAACAAAGGGGTGAAAAACTGTTTTTT	CASSKQRGEKLFF
few	TRBV7-6	TRBJ2-1	-	TGTGCCAGCGGGCGGGGCCGCGTGAATGAGCAGTTCTTC	CASGRGRVNEQFF
-	TRBV7-9	TRBJ1-2	TRBD1	TGTGCCAGCAGCTTAGATGGGACAGGCTTGACGGGTGGCTACACCTTC	CASSLDGTGLTGGYTF
-	TRBV18	TRBJ1-1	-	TGTGCCAGCTCACTTCCCGAGGGCTCTTACACTGAAGCTTTCTTT	CASSLPEGSYTEAFF
-	TRBV6-6	TRBJ2-1	-	TGTGCCAGCAGCGGGAGCTCCTACAATGAGCAGTTCTTC	CASSGSSYNEQFF
-	TRBV7-9	TRBJ1-2	TRBD1	TGTGCCAGCAACCTGGGACAGGGGGCGCTTGGCTACACCTTC	CASNLGQGALGYTF
-	TRBV29-1	TRBJ2-7	-	TGCAGCGCGGCGGGACTTTACGAGCAGTACTTC	CSAAGLYEQYF